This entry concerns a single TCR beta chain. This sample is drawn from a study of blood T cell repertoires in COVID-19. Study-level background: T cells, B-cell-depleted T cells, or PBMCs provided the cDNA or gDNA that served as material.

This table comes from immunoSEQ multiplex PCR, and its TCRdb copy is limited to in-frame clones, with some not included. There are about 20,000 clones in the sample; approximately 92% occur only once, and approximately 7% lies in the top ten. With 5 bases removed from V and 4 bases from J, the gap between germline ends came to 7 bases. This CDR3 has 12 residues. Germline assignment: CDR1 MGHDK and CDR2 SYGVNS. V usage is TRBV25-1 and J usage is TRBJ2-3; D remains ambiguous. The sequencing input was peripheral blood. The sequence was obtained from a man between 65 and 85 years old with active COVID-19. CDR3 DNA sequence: TGTGCCAGCAGTTCTCCGGCAGATACGCAGTATTTT. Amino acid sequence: CASSSPADTQYF. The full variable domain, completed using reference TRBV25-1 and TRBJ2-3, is EADIYQTPRYLVIGTGKKITLECSQTMGHDKMYWYQQDPGMELHLIHYSYGVNSTEKGDLSSESTVSRIRTEHFPLTLESARPSHTSQYLCASSSPADTQYFGPGTRLTVL.